This T cell receptor (beta chain) was identified during a study of Tregs in tolerant kidney transplant recipients. Mixed chimerism was transient after nonmyeloablative marrow transplants from related graft donors. CD4+CD25+CD127- Tregs, CD4+CD25- non-Tregs, CD4 and CD8 cells were sorted. The germline gives CDR1 SGHAT, CDR2 FQNNGV. The trim removed 0 bases at V and 4 bases at J, leaving 8 bases unmatched. The CDR3 runs 17 residues. This table comes from immunoSEQ multiplex PCR, and its TCRdb copy is limited to in-frame clones, with some not included. The sample consists of tens of thousands of clones, around 87% of them appearing once. Overall study results and limits: For some patients, primers changed over time, blocking nucleotide-level comparison. Tregs expanded with activated donor B cells seemed most donor-specific.

Details on this clone: Its antigen is unknown.

The rearrangement links TRBV11-2 to TRBJ2-7; TRBD2 aligns across 11 bases. This receptor was taken from a human patient who received a combined kidney and bone marrow transplant. Some T cells may be supplied by the graft donor. The material sequenced was CD4+ T cells from blood (PBMCs), taken 6 months after the transplant. CDR3: CASSLELAGGGEYEQYF. CDR3 sequence (DNA): TGTGCCAGCAGCTTAGAGCTAGCGGGAGGAGGGGAATACGAGCAGTACTTC.